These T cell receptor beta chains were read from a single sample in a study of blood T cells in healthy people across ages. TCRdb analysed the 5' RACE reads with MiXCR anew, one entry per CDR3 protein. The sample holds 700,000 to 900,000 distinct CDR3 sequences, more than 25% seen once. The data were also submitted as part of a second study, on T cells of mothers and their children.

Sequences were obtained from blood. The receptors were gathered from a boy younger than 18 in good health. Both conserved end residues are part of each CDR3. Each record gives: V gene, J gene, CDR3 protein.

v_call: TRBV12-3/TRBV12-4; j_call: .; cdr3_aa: CASLAPGGAQETQYF
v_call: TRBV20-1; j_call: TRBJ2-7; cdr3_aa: CSAGRQEQYF
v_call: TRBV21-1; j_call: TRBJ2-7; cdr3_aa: CASSRARGSGGDYEQYF
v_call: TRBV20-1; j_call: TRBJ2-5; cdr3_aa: CSARGRDDIQETQYF
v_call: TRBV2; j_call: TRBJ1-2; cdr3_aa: CASAEGSSEVYGYTF
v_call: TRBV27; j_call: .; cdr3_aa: CASSPGPLTSVDYEQYF
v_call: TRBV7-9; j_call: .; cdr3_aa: CASSLELDEQFF
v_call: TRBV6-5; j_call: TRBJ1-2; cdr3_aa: CASSYSNRGNYGYTF
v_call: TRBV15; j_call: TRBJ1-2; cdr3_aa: CATSSEGLDYGYTF
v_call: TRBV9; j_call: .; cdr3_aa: CASSVEGSGPLDEQFF
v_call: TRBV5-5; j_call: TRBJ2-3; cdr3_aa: CASSPATTDTQYF
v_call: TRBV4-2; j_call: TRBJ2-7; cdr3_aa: CASSPDRGPEQYF
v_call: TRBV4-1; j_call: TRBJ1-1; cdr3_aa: CASSQGWGRRTEAFF
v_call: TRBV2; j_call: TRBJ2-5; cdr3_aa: CASNRGTQYF
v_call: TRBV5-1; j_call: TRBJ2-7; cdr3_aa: CASSLDGRKTSYEQYF
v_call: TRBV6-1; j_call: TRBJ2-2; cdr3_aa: CASSEAPGTSVNTGELFF
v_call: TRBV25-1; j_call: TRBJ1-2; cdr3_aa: CASSEYAREDGYTF
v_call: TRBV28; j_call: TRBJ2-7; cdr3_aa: CASGLAGGEGEYF
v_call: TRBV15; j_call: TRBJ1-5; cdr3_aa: CATARLNQPQHF
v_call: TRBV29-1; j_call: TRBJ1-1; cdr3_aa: CSVLLPLRQGLNTEAFF
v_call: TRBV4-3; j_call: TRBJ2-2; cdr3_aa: CASSPASGVAGELFF
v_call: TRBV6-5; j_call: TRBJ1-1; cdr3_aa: CASSYNDRAEAFF
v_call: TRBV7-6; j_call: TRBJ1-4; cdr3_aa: CASSALGTGEEKLFF
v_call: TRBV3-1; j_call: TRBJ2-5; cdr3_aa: CASSQEEGETQYF
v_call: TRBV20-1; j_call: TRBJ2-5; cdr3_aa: CSARAPELAGGPGETQYF
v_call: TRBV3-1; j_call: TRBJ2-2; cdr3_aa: CASSHSRAYWSSGSGELFF
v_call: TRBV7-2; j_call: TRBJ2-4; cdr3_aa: CASSPGGGMDIQYF
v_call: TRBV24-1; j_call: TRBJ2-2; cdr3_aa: CATSDVPGQGFANTGELFF
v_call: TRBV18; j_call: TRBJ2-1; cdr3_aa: CASSPTQGRSYNEQFF